The 7 T cell receptor beta chains in this list originate from one sample, sequenced in a study of lymphopenia after photon versus proton radiotherapy. Libraries were prepared by immunoSEQ multiplex PCR; TCRdb keeps only in-frame clonotypes and omits some of them. Of approximately 71,000 clones in the sample, about nine tenths are singletons; the top ten hold roughly 3%. Sequenced material: peripheral blood, taken from a patient treated with photon-based radiotherapy. The receptors shown here come from a woman between 65 and 79 years old with pancreatic cancer.

CDR3 nucleotide sequence: TGTGCCAGCAGCGTATCCGCGGAACTGAACACAGATACGCAGTATTTT. Translated, it gives CASSVSAELNTDTQYF. The V gene is TRBV9, the J gene TRBJ2-3; no clear D. V was pared by 1 base and J by 2 bases, with 14 bases between. Germline values: CDR1 SGDLS, CDR2 YYNGEE. The CDR3 runs 16 residues.

This sequence joins TRBV2 and TRBJ2-3; TRBD2 agrees at 10 bases. Germline V gene lookup returns CDR1 SNHLY and CDR2 FYNNEI. CDR3 length equals 15 residues. The trim removed 4 bases at V and 4 bases at J, leaving 5 bases unmatched. The CDR3 reads CASSVAGGFADTQYF. CDR3 nucleotide sequence: TGTGCCAGCAGTGTAGCGGGAGGATTCGCAGATACGCAGTATTTT.

The chain couples TRBV27 to TRBJ2-3; the D gene is possibly TRBD2 (5 bases). V was trimmed by 1 base and J by 2 bases, leaving 19 bases between them. This CDR3 has 18 amino acids. Germline V gene sequence: CDR1 MNHEY, CDR2 SMNVEV (reference sequence). CDR3 amino acids: CASSLYGPRAWTTDTQYF. The CDR3 nucleotides are TGTGCCAGCAGTTTATACGGTCCGAGGGCCTGGACCACAGATACGCAGTATTTT.

In DNA form, the CDR3 reads TGCAGCGTTGTTAAGGGCGCCTACGAGCAGTACTTC. Encoded protein: CSVVKGAYEQYF. The V and J genes are TRBV29-1 and TRBJ2-7; D remains ambiguous. CDR1 and CDR2 from the germline V gene are SQVTM and ANQGSEA. The CDR3 covers 12 residues. The V end lost 4 bases, the J end lost 2 bases, and 9 bases lay between the germline ends.

This chain connects TRBV19 to TRBJ2-7, with 8 bases matching TRBD1. The ends lost 4 bases at V and 4 bases at J; junction bases unmatched: 9. The CDR3 is made up of 15 amino acids. The germline V gene has CDR1 LNHDA and CDR2 SQIVND (reference sequence). DNA for the CDR3: TGTGCCAGTAGTACCTCAGGACAGGGTGGGTACGAGCAGTACTTC. As protein: CASSTSGQGGYEQYF.

V gene TRBV5-5 combines with J gene TRBJ2-5; D is possibly TRBD2 (5 bases). This CDR3 comprises 14 residues. The germline V gene encodes CDR1 SGHKS and CDR2 YYEKEE (reference sequence). V lost 1 base and J lost 1, with 8 bases in between. The CDR3 DNA follows: TGTGCCAGCAGCTTGTTAAGCGGCCAAGAGACCCAGTACTTC. Its protein product is CASSLLSGQETQYF. The full variable domain, completed using reference TRBV5-5 and TRBJ2-5, is DAGVTQSPTHLIKTRGQQVTLRCSPISGHKSVSWYQQVLGQGPQFIFQYYEKEERGRGNFPDRFSARQFPNYSSELNVNALLLGDSALYLCASSLLSGQETQYFGPGTRLLVL.

The chain links TRBV14 to TRBJ1-2, with D maybe TRBD1 (5 bases). The V gene lost 4 bases and the J gene lost 4 bases, with 10 bases spanning the gap. The CDR3 consists of 13 residues. Per germline, CDR1 SGHDN and CDR2 FVKESK. In DNA form, the CDR3 reads TGTGCCAGCAGCCCCGGGACGGTCTATGGCTACACCTTC. Protein sequence: CASSPGTVYGYTF.